This TCR beta chain was documented in a study of blood T cell repertoires in COVID-19. For the study at large: T cells, B-cell-depleted T cells, or PBMCs supplied cDNA or gDNA.

This CDR3 is 20 amino acids long. Germline CDR1 MRHNA, CDR2 SNTAGT. V gave up 4 bases and J gave up 0 bases, with 27 bases separating them. Produced via immunoSEQ multiplex PCR; TCRdb's table is partial and in-frame only. In the table there are 95,000 to 150,000 clones, 82% of which are singletons. The table lists this clone with a count of one. This clonotype was obtained from a woman aged 65 to 85 with acute or convalescent COVID-19. The sequenced sample was peripheral blood. J is TRBJ1-2 and V is TRBV6-4; a possible D gene is TRBD1 (5 bases). The CDR3 sequence is CASSGQNVRGYSESNYGYTF. CDR3 DNA sequence: TGTGCCAGCAGTGGACAGAATGTCCGCGGATACTCTGAGTCTAACTATGGCTACACCTTC.